This is a list of T cell receptor beta chains from one sample in a study of cytomegalovirus exposure and HLA in healthy donors. Measured with immunoSEQ multiplex PCR; TCRdb has only the in-frame clones, and not every one. The sample lists around 130,000 clones; 83% were seen once. The material sequenced was PBMCs. Receptor source: a girl aged 2-10 years in good health and CMV-seronegative. Each CDR3 is given with its conserved first and last residue. D genes are given only for firm matches. Rows may omit the clone size; those that give it use once, few, many or a size class.

D gene: NA; J gene: TRBJ2-7; clone size: few; V gene: TRBV7-2; CDR3 protein: CASSWDQRAYEQYF; CDR3 DNA: TGTGCCAGCAGCTGGGACCAGCGGGCCTACGAGCAGTACTTC
D gene: NA; J gene: TRBJ1-3; clone size: NA; V gene: TRBV29-1; CDR3 protein: CSVAGYSSSGNTIYF; CDR3 DNA: TGCAGCGTTGCCGGCTACAGTAGCTCTGGAAACACCATATATTTT
D gene: NA; J gene: TRBJ1-4; clone size: few; V gene: TRBV6-1; CDR3 protein: CASSGLIGEKLFF; CDR3 DNA: TGTGCCAGCAGTGGACTAATTGGGGAAAAACTGTTTTTT
D gene: TRBD1; J gene: TRBJ1-2; clone size: NA; V gene: TRBV6-1; CDR3 protein: CASSELDRAIDGYTF; CDR3 DNA: TGTGCCAGCAGTGAACTGGACAGGGCAATCGATGGCTACACCTTC
D gene: TRBD2; J gene: TRBJ2-1; clone size: NA; V gene: TRBV27; CDR3 protein: CASAVLGLAGLNEQFF; CDR3 DNA: TGTGCCAGCGCGGTCCTCGGACTAGCGGGATTAAATGAGCAGTTCTTC
D gene: TRBD1; J gene: TRBJ2-1; clone size: NA; V gene: TRBV9; CDR3 protein: CASSLQTGGAGNEQFF; CDR3 DNA: TGTGCCAGCAGCCTTCAGACAGGGGGCGCAGGGAATGAGCAGTTCTTC
D gene: NA; J gene: TRBJ2-3; clone size: NA; V gene: TRBV28; CDR3 protein: CASISGHPIRTQYF; CDR3 DNA: TGTGCCAGCATTTCTGGACACCCCATTCGTACGCAGTATTTT
D gene: TRBD2; J gene: TRBJ2-3; clone size: NA; V gene: TRBV2; CDR3 protein: CASSEARLAGGIDTQYF; CDR3 DNA: TGTGCCAGCAGTGAAGCCCGACTAGCGGGAGGGATAGATACGCAGTATTTT
D gene: NA; J gene: TRBJ1-2; clone size: NA; V gene: TRBV10-3; CDR3 protein: CAISKGNSGGGYGYTF; CDR3 DNA: TGTGCCATCAGTAAGGGGAACTCGGGGGGCGGCTATGGCTACACCTTC
D gene: TRBD1; J gene: TRBJ1-4; clone size: NA; V gene: TRBV7-6; CDR3 protein: CASSLSPRQGDLGEKLFF; CDR3 DNA: TGTGCCAGCAGCTTAAGTCCCCGCCAGGGGGATTTGGGTGAAAAACTGTTTTTT
D gene: NA; J gene: TRBJ2-1; clone size: NA; V gene: TRBV15; CDR3 protein: CATSIRGADEQFF; CDR3 DNA: TGTGCCACCAGCATACGGGGGGCAGATGAGCAGTTCTTC